Below, one TCR beta chain is given with its context. Its antigen is undetermined. The data stem from a study of post-analysis software for immune sequencing data. Study summary: Relapsing-remitting, secondary progressive and progressive-relapsing forms made up the multiple sclerosis disease courses. Study-wide points: Samples prepared in the same batch strongly co-clustered by F measure. Compared with controls, patients showed significantly lower normalized Chao1 diversity. Patients used several TRBV segments, including TRBV5-6, TRBV5-1 and TRBV20-1, more often than controls.

Between the trimmed V and J ends, which lost 6 bases and 3 bases, there was a span of 11 bases. The length of the CDR3 is 14 residues. The V gene's germline CDR1 is SEHNR and CDR2 FQNEAQ (reference sequence). cDNA libraries of TCR beta carried unique molecular identifiers. TCRdb independently ran MiXCR on the PCR reads; one entry per CDR3 protein. This table has 820,000 or so distinct CDR3 sequences, 53% appearing once. The receptor comes from a girl aged 10 to 17 with multiple sclerosis. Sequenced sample: blood. V gene TRBV7-9 combines with J gene TRBJ2-2; the D gene is possibly TRBD2 (5 bases). CDR3 in amino acids: CASRTGIYTGELFF. CDR3 in DNA: TGTGCCAGCAGGACCGGGATTTACACCGGGGAGCTGTTTTTT.